A selection of T cell receptor beta chains follows, all from one sample in a study of a mutant IDH1 vaccine in newly diagnosed glioma. The repertoire was sequenced with immunoSEQ multiplex PCR; TCRdb's copy has only in-frame clones and lacks some. The sample includes tens of thousands of clones, approximately 87% of them seen just once. Their target antigens are unknown. Sequenced here: PBMCs, sampled from a glioma patient whose treatment included an IDH1 peptide vaccine. The receptors were sampled from a man aged 18-30 years with glioma. Each CDR3 is given with its conserved first and last residue. A D gene is named only where the DNA matches it firmly. Clone size is stated in some rows and not others, as once, few, many or a class when expanded.

>TRBJ2-7|TRBV11-2|14|-|once
TGTGCCAGCAGCTTAGCGGGGGGCGGCTACGAGCAGTACTTC
CASSLAGGGYEQYF
>TRBJ2-5|TRBV7-2|13|-|-
TGTGCCAGCAGCCCACCTGCGGGAACGGCCCAGTACTTC
CASSPPAGTAQYF
>TRBJ1-5|TRBV5-4|13|-|-
TGTGCCAGCAGCTTGGACCTAAATCAGCCCCAGCATTTT
CASSLDLNQPQHF
>TRBJ2-1|TRBV19|14|-|-
TGTGCCAGTAGTCATTGGACTGAGGACAATGAGCAGTTCTTC
CASSHWTEDNEQFF
>TRBJ2-6|TRBV7-9|18|-|-
TGTGCCAGCAGCTTAGCGAATATAATACTCTCTGGGGCCAACGTCCTGACTTTC
CASSLANIILSGANVLTF
>TRBJ2-7|TRBV15|15|TRBD1|-
TGTGCCACCAGGGAAACCGGGACAGGGACCTACGAGCAGTACTTC
CATRETGTGTYEQYF
>TRBJ1-2|TRBV30|15|TRBD1|-
TGTGCCTGGAGTTCGTGGACAGGCTCTAACTATGGCTACACCTTC
CAWSSWTGSNYGYTF
>TRBJ2-7|TRBV9|15|-|-
TGTGCCAGCAGCGTAGGGGCAGGGGCCACCTACGAGCAGTACTTC
CASSVGAGATYEQYF
>TRBJ2-1|TRBV2|18|TRBD2|-
TGTGCCAGATTCCCGACTAGCAGATCCGGGAGCTCCTACAATGAGCAGTTCTTC
CARFPTSRSGSSYNEQFF
>TRBJ2-5|TRBV5-4|12|-|-
TGTGCCAGCAGCCGACAGCAAGAGACCCAGTACTTC
CASSRQQETQYF
>TRBJ2-7|TRBV27|15|-|-
TGTGCCAGCAGTTATAGAGGCGGACTCTCCTACGAGCAGTACTTC
CASSYRGGLSYEQYF
>TRBJ2-3|TRBV5-6|13|TRBD2|-
TGTGCCAGTGGACTAGCGGGAGCGGATACGCAGTATTTT
CASGLAGADTQYF
>TRBJ1-2|TRBV4-3|15|-|-
TGCGCCAGCAGCCAAGATCCTCCTAAGGACTATGGCTACACCTTC
CASSQDPPKDYGYTF
>TRBJ1-1|TRBV4-1|14|-|-
TGCGCCAGCAGCCAATCCCTGGGGCCCACTGAAGCTTTCTTT
CASSQSLGPTEAFF
>TRBJ1-2|TRBV29-1|12|-|-
TGCAGCGTTGACAGGGGTGGTAGGGGCTACACCTTC
CSVDRGGRGYTF
>TRBJ1-2|TRBV7-9|12|-|-
TGTGCCAGCAGCCCAGGGTACTATGGCTACACCTTC
CASSPGYYGYTF
>TRBJ2-1|TRBV28|15|TRBD2|few
TGTGCCAGCAGTTTCGGCGGGAGCTCCTACAATGAGCAGTTCTTC
CASSFGGSSYNEQFF
>TRBJ2-1|TRBV2|13|-|-
TGTGCCAGCGACCCCAGCTCCTACAATGAGCAGTTCTTC
CASDPSSYNEQFF
>TRBJ2-7|TRBV7-6|13|-|-
TGTGCCAGCAGCTTAGGGGGGACCTACGAGCAGTACTTC
CASSLGGTYEQYF
>TRBJ2-1|TRBV5-1|16|TRBD2|-
TGCGCCAGCAGCCCGCTAGCGGGAGGGGCGGGGGATGAGCAGTTCTTC
CASSPLAGGAGDEQFF
>TRBJ2-7|TRBV7-9|15|-|few
TGTGCCAGCAGCTTGGGAGACGGGAGCCCTACCGAGCAGTACTTC
CASSLGDGSPTEQYF
>TRBJ2-2|TRBV7-6|16|TRBD1|-
TGTGCCAGCAGCTTAATACAGGGGGCGCGTACCGGGGAGCTGTTTTTT
CASSLIQGARTGELFF
>TRBJ1-1|TRBV5-1|16|TRBD1|-
TGCGCCAGCACATGGGGAGGGGGCGCGGGGAACACTGAAGCTTTCTTT
CASTWGGGAGNTEAFF
>TRBJ1-5|TRBV2|14|-|-
TGTGCCAGCAGTGACAGGAGGGGCAATCAGCCCCAGCATTTT
CASSDRRGNQPQHF
>TRBJ1-5|TRBV19|13|TRBD1|-
TGTGCCACCTCGGACAGGGCCCATCAGCCCCAGCATTTT
CATSDRAHQPQHF
>TRBJ2-1|TRBV9|15|TRBD1|-
TGTGCCAGCAGCGTGAGACAGGGGGCATACAATGAGCAGTTCTTC
CASSVRQGAYNEQFF
>TRBJ2-7|TRBV5-4|14|TRBD2|-
TGTGCCAGCAGCCCGCGGGGAGGGCCTAACGAGCAGTACTTC
CASSPRGGPNEQYF
>TRBJ1-1|TRBV7-8|16|-|-
TGTGCCAGCAGCTTAGCGACAGTATTAATAAACACTGAAGCTTTCTTT
CASSLATVLINTEAFF
>TRBJ1-2|TRBV30|16|-|-
TGTGCCTGGAGTGTACTCGGGGACCTCTATAAATATGGCTACACCTTC
CAWSVLGDLYKYGYTF
>TRBJ1-2|TRBV10-2|14|-|-
TGCGCCACCGAGGCATCGACAGGATACTATGGCTACACCTTC
CATEASTGYYGYTF
>TRBJ1-5|TRBV6-1|18|-|-
TGTGCCAGCAGTGCGCAGGATCCTAAGGCCTATAGCAATCAGCCCCAGCATTTT
CASSAQDPKAYSNQPQHF
>TRBJ2-1|TRBV30|12|-|few
TGTGCCTGGAGTCCGGGAAACAATGAGCAGTTCTTC
CAWSPGNNEQFF
>TRBJ2-7|TRBV10-3|15|-|-
TGTGCCATCAGTGAGTCGACAGGAGAGACCTACGAGCAGTACTTC
CAISESTGETYEQYF
>TRBJ1-4|TRBV30|15|-|-
TGTGCCTGGAGGTTTAAGGGGACCGGTAATGAAAAACTGTTTTTT
CAWRFKGTGNEKLFF
>TRBJ1-2|TRBV6-5|15|-|-
TGTGCCAGCAGTCCGACGGCAAGACCTAACTATGGCTACACCTTC
CASSPTARPNYGYTF
>TRBJ2-7|TRBV30|11|-|-
TGTGCCTGGAGTCTAGCCTACGAGCAGTACTTC
CAWSLAYEQYF
>TRBJ2-3|TRBV28|14|-|-
TGTGCCAGCAGTTCGCAGGGATTTACGGATACGCAGTATTTT
CASSSQGFTDTQYF
>TRBJ1-1|TRBV5-1|12|-|-
TGCGCCAGCAGCTTCGTCGGTCTAGAAGCTTTCTTT
CASSFVGLEAFF
>TRBJ2-2|TRBV9|15|TRBD1|-
TGTGCCAGCAGCGTGACAGGGGACGGCACCGGGGAGCTGTTTTTT
CASSVTGDGTGELFF
>TRBJ2-3|TRBV6-6|16|TRBD2|-
TGTGCCAGCACCCCGGGACTAGCGTACCTCACAGATACGCAGTATTTT
CASTPGLAYLTDTQYF
>TRBJ2-5|TRBV6-5|15|TRBD1|once
TGTGCCAGCAGTTACCGGCAGGGGGCTGCGGAGACCCAGTACTTC
CASSYRQGAAETQYF
>TRBJ2-2|TRBV7-9|14|-|-
TGTGCCAGCAGCTTAGCGGGGGGTCCCGGGGAGCTGTTTTTT
CASSLAGGPGELFF
>TRBJ2-2|TRBV9|16|-|-
TGTGCCAGCAGCCCCCAGACACAGATGAACACCGGGGAGCTGTTTTTT
CASSPQTQMNTGELFF